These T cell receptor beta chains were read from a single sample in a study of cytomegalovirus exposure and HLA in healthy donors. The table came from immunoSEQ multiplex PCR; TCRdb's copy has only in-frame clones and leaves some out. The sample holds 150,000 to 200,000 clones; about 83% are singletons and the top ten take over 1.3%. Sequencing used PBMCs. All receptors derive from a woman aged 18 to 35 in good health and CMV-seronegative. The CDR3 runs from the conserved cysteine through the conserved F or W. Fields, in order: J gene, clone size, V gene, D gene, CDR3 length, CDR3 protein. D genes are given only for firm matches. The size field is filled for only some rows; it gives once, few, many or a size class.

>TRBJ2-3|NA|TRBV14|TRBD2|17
CASSHPGGSGSEDTQYF
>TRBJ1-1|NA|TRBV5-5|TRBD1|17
CASSVTGGQVSNTEAFF
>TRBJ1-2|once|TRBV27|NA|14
CASSPWDTYYGYTF
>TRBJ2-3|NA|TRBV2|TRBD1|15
CASSEGTGIPDTQYF
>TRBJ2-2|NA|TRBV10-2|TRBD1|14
CAITGTGNTGELFF
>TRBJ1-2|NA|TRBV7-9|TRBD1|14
CASSLAGTGYGYTF
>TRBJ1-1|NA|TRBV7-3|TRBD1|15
CASSLGPGGNTEAFF
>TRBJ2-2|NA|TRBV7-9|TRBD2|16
CASSFYAGAPTGELFF
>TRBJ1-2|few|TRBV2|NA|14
CASSLSAGNYGYTF
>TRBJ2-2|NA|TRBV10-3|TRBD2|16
CAISEWGGLNTGELFF
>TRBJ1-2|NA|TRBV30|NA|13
CAGRAATNYGYTF
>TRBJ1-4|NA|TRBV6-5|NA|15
CASSSMTSTNEKLFF
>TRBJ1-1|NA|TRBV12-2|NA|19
CASRLFIVRQLTRNTEAFF
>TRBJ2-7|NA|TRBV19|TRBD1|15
CASSTRQGTHYEQYF
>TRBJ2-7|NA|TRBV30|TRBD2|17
CAWSSSRTSGSTNEQYF
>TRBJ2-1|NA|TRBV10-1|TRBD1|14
CASSDQDRAHEQFF
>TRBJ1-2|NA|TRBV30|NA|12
CAWSALLGGYTF
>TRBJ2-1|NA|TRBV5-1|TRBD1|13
CASSTMTGGEQFF
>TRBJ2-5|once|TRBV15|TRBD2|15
CATSREAGGRETQYF
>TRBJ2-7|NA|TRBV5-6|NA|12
CASSPGLREQYF
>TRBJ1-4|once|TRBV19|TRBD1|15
CASSIGTGVGEKLFF
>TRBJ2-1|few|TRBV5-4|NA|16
CASSSPLGEDWNEQFF
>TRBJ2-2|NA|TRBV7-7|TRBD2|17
CASSSAGGISNTGELFF
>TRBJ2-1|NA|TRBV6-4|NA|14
CASSDSTSYNEQFF
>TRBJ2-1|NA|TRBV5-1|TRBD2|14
CASSLGLADNEQFF
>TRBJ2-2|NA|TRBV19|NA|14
CASSILQNTGELFF
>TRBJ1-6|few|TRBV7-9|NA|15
CASSLDGGEGSPLHF
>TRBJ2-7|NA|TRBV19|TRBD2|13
CASAAGEIYEQYF
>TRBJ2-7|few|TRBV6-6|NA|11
CASSTDYEQYF
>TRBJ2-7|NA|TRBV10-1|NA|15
CASSEYSTSSYEQYF
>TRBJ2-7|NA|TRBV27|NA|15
CASSSLRSRSYEQYF
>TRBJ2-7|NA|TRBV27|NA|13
CASSLTVTYEQYF
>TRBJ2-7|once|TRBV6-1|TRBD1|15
CASSSGQGRGYEQYF
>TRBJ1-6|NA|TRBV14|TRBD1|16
CASSLRQGAINSPLHF
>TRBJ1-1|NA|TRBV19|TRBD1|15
CASSINHRGNTEAFF
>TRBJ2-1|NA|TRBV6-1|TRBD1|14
CASKGQVGYNEQFF
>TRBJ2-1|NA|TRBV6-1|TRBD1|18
CASSELYIRDSPYNEQFF
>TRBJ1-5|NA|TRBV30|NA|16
CAWSGSLGLLNQPQHF
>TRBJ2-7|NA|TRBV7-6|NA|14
CASSHRDITYEQYF
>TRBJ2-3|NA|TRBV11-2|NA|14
CASSLERQSDTQYF
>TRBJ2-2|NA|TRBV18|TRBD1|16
CASSPSGTGDTGELFF
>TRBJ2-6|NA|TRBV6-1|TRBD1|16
CASSVGQGAGANVLTF
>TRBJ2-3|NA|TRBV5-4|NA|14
CASSLWAGGDTQYF
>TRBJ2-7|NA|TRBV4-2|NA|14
CASSQVVSSYEQYF
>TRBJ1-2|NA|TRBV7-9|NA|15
CASSLVEDIGYGYTF
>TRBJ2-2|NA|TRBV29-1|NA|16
CSVEDPDGGLTGELFF
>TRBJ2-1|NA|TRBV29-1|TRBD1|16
CSVEDREQGTYNEQFF
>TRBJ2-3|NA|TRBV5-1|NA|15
CASSSKTSLADTQYF
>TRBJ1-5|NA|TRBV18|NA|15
CASSRGQSSNQPQHF